This TCR beta chain was captured in a study of T cell responses to AZD1222 COVID-19 vaccine. Study-wide points: Seropositivity was recorded at baseline in only a handful of AZD1222 recipients.

In regard to this clone: What it binds is unknown.

Clones were sequenced by immunoSEQ multiplex PCR, and TCRdb holds only the in-frame ones, with some missing. The data hold over 100,000 clones, with about nine tenths observed a single time. The sequenced sample was peripheral blood, obtained on day 0 of AZD1222 vaccination. The clonotype comes from an adult in good health.

The chain's CDR3 is CASSLNGGNSPLHF. The CDR3 nucleotides are TGTGCCAGCAGCTTAAATGGAGGTAATTCACCCCTCCACTTT. V is TRBV7-3 and J is TRBJ1-6; D not certain. The CDR3 covers 14 residues. The V and J ends lost 1 base and 6 bases respectively, with 7 bases between them. In germline, CDR1 is SGHTA, CDR2 FQGTGA. The full variable domain, with the rest looked up from reference TRBV7-3 and TRBJ1-6, is GAGVSQTPSNKVTEKGKYVELRCDPISGHTALYWYRQSLGQGPEFLIYFQGTGAADDSGLPNDRFFAVRPEGSVSTLKIQRTERGDSAVYLCASSLNGGNSPLHFGNGTRLTVT.